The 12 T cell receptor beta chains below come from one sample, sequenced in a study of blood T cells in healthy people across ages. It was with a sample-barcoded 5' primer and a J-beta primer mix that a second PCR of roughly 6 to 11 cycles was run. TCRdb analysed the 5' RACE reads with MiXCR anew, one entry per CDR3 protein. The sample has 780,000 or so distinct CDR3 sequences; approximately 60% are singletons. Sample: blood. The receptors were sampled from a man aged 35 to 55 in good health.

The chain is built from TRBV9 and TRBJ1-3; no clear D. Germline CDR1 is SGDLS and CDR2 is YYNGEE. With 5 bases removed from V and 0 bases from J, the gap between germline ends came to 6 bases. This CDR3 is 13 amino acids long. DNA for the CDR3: TGTGCCAGCAGATCTTACTCTGGAAACACCATATATTTT. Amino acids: CASRSYSGNTIYF.

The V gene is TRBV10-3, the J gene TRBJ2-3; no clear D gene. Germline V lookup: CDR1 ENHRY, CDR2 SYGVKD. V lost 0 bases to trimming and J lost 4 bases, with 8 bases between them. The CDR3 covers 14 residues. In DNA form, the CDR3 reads TGTGCCATCAGTGAGTCGATATCGGCAGATACGCAGTATTTT. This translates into CAISESISADTQYF.

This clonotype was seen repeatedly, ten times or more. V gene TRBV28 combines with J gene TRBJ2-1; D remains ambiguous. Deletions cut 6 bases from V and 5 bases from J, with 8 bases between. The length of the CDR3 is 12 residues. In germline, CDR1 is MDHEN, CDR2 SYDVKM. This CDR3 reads CASSLGDNEQFF. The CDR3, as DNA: TGTGCCAGCAGCTTAGGAGACAATGAGCAGTTCTTC.

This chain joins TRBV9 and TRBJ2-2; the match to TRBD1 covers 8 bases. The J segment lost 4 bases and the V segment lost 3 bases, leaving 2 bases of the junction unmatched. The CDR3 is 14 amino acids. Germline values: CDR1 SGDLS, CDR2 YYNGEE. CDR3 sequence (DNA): TGTGCCAGCAGCGACAGGGGGTCCACCGGGGAGCTGTTTTTT. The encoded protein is CASSDRGSTGELFF.

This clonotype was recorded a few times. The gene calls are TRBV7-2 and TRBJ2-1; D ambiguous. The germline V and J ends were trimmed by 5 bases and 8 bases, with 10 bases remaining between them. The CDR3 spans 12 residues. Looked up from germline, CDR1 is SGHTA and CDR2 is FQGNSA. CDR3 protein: CASSPRVDEQFF. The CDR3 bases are TGTGCCAGCAGCCCGCGCGTGGATGAGCAGTTCTTC.

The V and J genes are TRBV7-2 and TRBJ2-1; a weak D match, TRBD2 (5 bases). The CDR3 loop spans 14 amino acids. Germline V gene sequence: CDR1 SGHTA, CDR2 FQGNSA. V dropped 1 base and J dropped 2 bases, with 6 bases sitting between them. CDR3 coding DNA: TGTGCCAGCAGCTTAGACGGGACCTACAATGAGCAGTTCTTC. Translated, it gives CASSLDGTYNEQFF.

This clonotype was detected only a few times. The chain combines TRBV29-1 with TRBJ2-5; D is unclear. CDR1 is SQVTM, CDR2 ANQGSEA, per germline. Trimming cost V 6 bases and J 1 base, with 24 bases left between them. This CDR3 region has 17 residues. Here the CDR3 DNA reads TGCAGCGTCACCCGAGACAATCGGAGATTGGGCCAAGAGACCCAGTACTTC. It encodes CSVTRDNRRLGQETQYF.

For the CDR3, the DNA is TGTGCCAGCAGTTACGCCCCCCTGGGGGGTAGCGGGATGTACCAAGAGACCCAGTACTTC. It is translated as CASSYAPLGGSGMYQETQYF. The J gene is TRBJ2-5, the V gene TRBV6-2 or TRBV6-3, with 8 bases identical to TRBD2. The CDR3 loop spans 20 amino acids. Germline V gene sequence: CDR1 MNHEY, CDR2 SVGEGT. J was trimmed by 0 bases and V by 2 bases; bases with no gene match: 17.

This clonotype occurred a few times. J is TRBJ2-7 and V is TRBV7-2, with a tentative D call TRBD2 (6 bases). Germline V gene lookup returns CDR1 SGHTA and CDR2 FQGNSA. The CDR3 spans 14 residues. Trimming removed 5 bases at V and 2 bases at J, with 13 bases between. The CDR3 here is CASSPRRDPYEQYF. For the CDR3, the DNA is TGTGCCAGCAGCCCAAGGAGGGATCCCTACGAGCAGTACTTC.

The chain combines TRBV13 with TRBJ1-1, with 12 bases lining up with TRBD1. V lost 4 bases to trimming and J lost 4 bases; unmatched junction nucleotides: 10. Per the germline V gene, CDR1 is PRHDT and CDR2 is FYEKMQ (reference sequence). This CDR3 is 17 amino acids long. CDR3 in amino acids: CASSSRRDRGLGTEAFF. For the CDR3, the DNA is TGTGCCAGCAGCTCCCGACGGGACAGGGGGCTGGGCACTGAAGCTTTCTTT.

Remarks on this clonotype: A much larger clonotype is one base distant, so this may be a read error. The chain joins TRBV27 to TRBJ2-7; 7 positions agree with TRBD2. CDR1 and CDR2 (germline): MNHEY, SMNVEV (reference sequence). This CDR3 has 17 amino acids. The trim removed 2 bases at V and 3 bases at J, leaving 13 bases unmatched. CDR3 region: CASSLKGAREGYYEQYF. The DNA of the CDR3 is TGTGCCAGCAGTTTAAAAGGGGCGAGGGAGGGATACTACGAGCAGTACTTC.

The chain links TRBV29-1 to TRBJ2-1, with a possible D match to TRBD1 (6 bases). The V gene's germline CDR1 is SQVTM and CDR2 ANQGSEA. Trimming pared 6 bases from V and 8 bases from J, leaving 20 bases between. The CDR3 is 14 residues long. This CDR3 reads CSVDRDTAVDEQFF. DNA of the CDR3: TGCAGCGTCGACCGGGACACGGCCGTTGATGAGCAGTTCTTC.